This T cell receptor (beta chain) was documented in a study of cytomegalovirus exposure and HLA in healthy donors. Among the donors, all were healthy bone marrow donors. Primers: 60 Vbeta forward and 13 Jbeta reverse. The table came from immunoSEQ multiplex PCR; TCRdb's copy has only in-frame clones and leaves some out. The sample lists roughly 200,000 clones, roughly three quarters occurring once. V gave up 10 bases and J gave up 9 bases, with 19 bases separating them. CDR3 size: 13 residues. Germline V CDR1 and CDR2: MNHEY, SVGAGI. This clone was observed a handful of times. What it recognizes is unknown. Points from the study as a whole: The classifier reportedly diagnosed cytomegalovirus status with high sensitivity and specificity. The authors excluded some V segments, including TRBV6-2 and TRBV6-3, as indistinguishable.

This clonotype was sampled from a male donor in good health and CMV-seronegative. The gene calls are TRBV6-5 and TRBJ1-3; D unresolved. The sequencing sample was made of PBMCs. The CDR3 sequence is CATTEISFGTIYF. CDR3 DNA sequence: TGTGCCACTACAGAGATCAGTTTCGGCACCATATATTTT.